Below, 5 T cell receptor beta chains from the same sample are listed, as sequenced in a study of blood T cells in healthy people across ages (dated by TCRdb to between 2014 and 2016). The method was 5' RACE. The run used an Illumina HiSeq 2500. A second PCR of about 6 to 12 cycles was run with a J-beta primer mix and a sample-barcoded 5' primer. TCRdb cleaned the public reads at Q25 with fastp, built clones with MiXCR and kept in-frame beta chains. Each CDR3 protein gets just one entry, which takes the most common genes and DNA from the rows behind it. This sample lists about 750,000 distinct CDR3 sequences; 53% were detected once. The top ten clonotypes cover roughly 37% of the sample. The sample was blood. Receptors were obtained from a man older than 75 in good health.

This clonotype was seen a few times. The rearrangement uses TRBV6-2 or TRBV6-3 and TRBJ2-5; D not certain. The V end was cut by 0 bases, the J end by 4 bases, with 15 bases between. Germline V gene lookup returns CDR1 MNHEY and CDR2 SVGEGT. The CDR3 has 16 amino acids. The CDR3 loop reads CASSYSSPFVGETQYF. DNA for the CDR3: TGTGCCAGCAGTTACTCTTCCCCATTCGTCGGAGAGACCCAGTACTTC.

The sample holds a few counts of this clonotype. This sequence joins TRBV5-1 and TRBJ2-5, with 12 bases aligning to TRBD2. The CDR3 covers 17 residues. V dropped 0 bases and J dropped 5; count of bases not matched to a gene: 8. Per germline, CDR1 SGHRS and CDR2 YFSETQ. The CDR3 coding sequence is TGCGCCAGCAGCTTGGATCTAGCGGGAGGGCCAGATGAGACCCAGTACTTC. Protein product: CASSLDLAGGPDETQYF.

This clonotype appeared a few times. This sequence joins TRBV20-1 and TRBJ2-6; D gene unclear. CDR1 is DFQATT and CDR2 is SNEGSKA in the germline V gene (reference sequence). The V and J ends lost 5 bases and 0 bases respectively, with 8 bases between them. The CDR3 is 14 residues long. The CDR3 spells CSAGEPSGANVLTF. The DNA of the CDR3 is TGCAGTGCTGGGGAACCCTCTGGGGCCAACGTCCTGACTTTC.

The genes are TRBV6-6 and TRBJ2-3; the match to TRBD1 covers 7 bases. The CDR3 sequence is 15 residues long. Trimming cost V 6 bases and J 2 bases; bases outside gene matches: 8. CDR1 is MNHNY, CDR2 SVGAGI, per germline (reference sequence). The CDR3 DNA sequence: TGTGCCAGCAGACCCACAGGGGCGGACACAGATACGCAGTATTTT. This gives the protein CASRPTGADTDTQYF.

V usage is TRBV29-1 and J usage is TRBJ2-1; 11 bases agree with TRBD2. J was trimmed by 13 bases and V by 4 bases; bases with no gene match: 24. Germline V gene lookup returns CDR1 SQVTM and CDR2 ANQGSEA. The CDR3 runs to 18 residues. The CDR3 region has the DNA TGCAGCGTTGTGGTCCCAGGCGTAGCGGGAGGGGGTCTCGAGACCCAGTTCTTC. Translation gives CSVVVPGVAGGGLETQFF.